These 21 T cell receptor beta chains originate from one sample sequenced in a study of CD8+CD57+ T cells in acquired aplastic anemia. CD8+CD57+ cell expansion had been shown by flow cytometry in patients chosen for sequencing. TCR beta VDJ combinations and CDR3 sequences were profiled from genomic DNA. TCRdb re-derived calls from the reads in MiXCR, one entry per CDR3 protein. The data show more than 250,000 distinct CDR3 sequences, 82% seen once. What was sequenced was sorted CD4+, CD8+, or CD8+CD57+ T cells (not recorded which) from PBMCs. These receptors all come from a human donor with aplastic anemia.

The CDR3 protein is CSARDRTQESSGYTF. The CDR3 DNA is TGCAGTGCTAGAGATCGAACCCAGGAATCCAGTGGCTACACCTTC. The gene calls are TRBV20-1 and TRBJ1-2; unclear D gene. Trimming took 0 bases from V and 7 from J, leaving 18 bases between them. The CDR3 is made up of 15 amino acids. Germline assignment: CDR1 DFQATT and CDR2 SNEGSKA (reference sequence).

The chain links TRBV7-2 to TRBJ1-5, with TRBD1 as a possible D gene (5 bases). Trimming stripped 4 bases from V and 12 bases from J, with 22 bases between. This CDR3 has 15 residues. CDR1 and CDR2 (germline): SGHTA, FQGNSA. DNA for the CDR3: TGTGCCAGCAGCTGGGATAGCGGGACCAACAATGACCAGCATTTT. This gives the protein CASSWDSGTNNDQHF. The full variable domain, completed using reference TRBV7-2 and TRBJ1-5, is GAGVSQSPSNKVTEKGKDVELRCDPISGHTALYWYRQSLGQGLEFLIYFQGNSAPDKSGLPSDRFSAERTGGSVSTLTIQRTQQEDSAVYLCASSWDSGTNNDQHFGDGTRLSIL.

The V and J genes are TRBV2 and TRBJ2-7; 12 bases map to TRBD1. CDR1 and CDR2 (germline): SNHLY, FYNNEI. The CDR3 covers 16 residues. V lost 8 bases to trimming and J lost 0 bases; unmatched junction nucleotides: 8. The CDR3 nucleotides read TGTGCCAGCCGGGACAGGGGGCTCGGGGCCTCCTACGAGCAGTACTTC. Translation gives CASRDRGLGASYEQYF.

The chain combines TRBV14 with TRBJ2-3; no firm D call. Germline V gene data show CDR1 as SGHDN and CDR2 as FVKESK. Trimming removed 0 bases at V and 15 bases at J, with 19 bases between. The CDR3 loop spans 14 amino acids. Written as DNA, the CDR3 is TGTGCCAGCAGCCAAGACGTCCCGATACTGGCGCTCTATTTT. Translated: CASSQDVPILALYF.

The count of this clonotype is one. This chain uses TRBV15 with TRBJ2-7, with D uncertain. The CDR3 is made up of 14 amino acids. Germline V gene sequence: CDR1 LNHNV, CDR2 YYDKDF (reference sequence). Deletions cut 1 base from V and 5 bases from J, with 12 bases between. The CDR3, as DNA: TGTGCCACCAGCAGAGGCAGCGAGGAAGACGAGCAGTACTTC. It encodes CATSRGSEEDEQYF. The complete variable domain, with remaining parts taken from reference TRBV15 and TRBJ2-7, reads DAMVIQNPRYQVTQFGKPVTLSCSQTLNHNVMYWYQQKSSQAPKLLFHYYDKDFNNEADTPDNFQSRRPNTSFCFLDIRSPGLGDTAMYLCATSRGSEEDEQYFGPGTRLTVT.

The chain is built from TRBV7-2 and TRBJ2-7; tentative D call: TRBD1 (6 bases). The CDR3 contains 14 residues. Trimming left V 6 bases short and J 9 bases short, with 21 bases between. CDR1 SGHTA and CDR2 FQGNSA come from the germline V gene. Here the CDR3 DNA reads TGTGCCAGCAGGTTGAGGGGGAAGGCCTATGCGCAGTACTTC. Translating it yields CASRLRGKAYAQYF.

Concerning this clonotype itself: A read error may account for a junction end that differs from germline. V and J are TRBV20-1 and TRBJ2-5, with 7 nucleotides matching TRBD2. The CDR3 is 16 amino acids. Germline V CDR1 and CDR2: DFQATT, SNEGSKA (reference sequence). Here the CDR3 reads CNARDRDKGGWETQYF. CDR3 nucleotide sequence: TGCAATGCTAGAGACAGAGACAAGGGAGGGTGGGAGACCCAGTACTTC.

Concerning this clonotype itself: The junction and the germline gene differ at one end; a read error may be behind it. The chain has TRBV14 and TRBJ2-3; 10 nucleotides agree with TRBD1. The CDR3 covers 14 residues. Germline-derived CDR1 and CDR2 are SGHDN and FVKESK. The CDR3 spells CASSQIGTGETTNF. The CDR3 region has the DNA TGTGCCAGCAGCCAGATCGGGACAGGGGAGACTACAAATTTT.

As to this clonotype: This CDR3 fails to terminate in the conserved phenylalanine or tryptophan, so it likely reflects a read error. The DNA is left out, because the CDR3 cannot be placed on it with certainty; the CDR3 is given as TCRdb lists it. The chain recombines TRBV15 with TRBJ2-5; TRBD1 reflects the table's D call only, with no check against the DNA. The CDR3 has 13 amino acids, counting both end residues. Germline lookup yields CDR1 LNHNV and CDR2 YYDKDF (reference sequence). The CDR3 reads CATSRHRQGDRYY.

The chain has TRBV9 and TRBJ1-2, with 7 bases aligning to TRBD1. The length of the CDR3 is 15 residues. V lost 3 bases to trimming and J lost 10 bases; unmatched junction nucleotides: 15. Germline V gene data show CDR1 as SGDLS and CDR2 as YYNGEE. As DNA, the CDR3 is TGTGCCAGCAGCGGGGCAGGGGGAGCTGGCTACACCTACACCTTC. Translating gives CASSGAGGAGYTYTF.

On this clonotype: The junction differs from germline at one of its ends, possibly a read error. The chain has TRBV7-9 and TRBJ2-1, with a weak D call TRBD2 (5 bases). The CDR3 has 14 amino acids. Germline V lookup: CDR1 SEHNR, CDR2 FQNEAQ (reference sequence). The CDR3 DNA sequence: TGCGCCAGCAGCTTGGAGGATAGGAGACTCTACAATGACTTC. The encoded protein is CASSLEDRRLYNDF.

The chain is built from TRBV7-2 and TRBJ2-3, with D possibly matching TRBD1 (5 bases). The DNA end is more similar to TRBJ1-5, so the J call may be wrong. The CDR3 length is 13 residues. The germline gives CDR1 SGHTA, CDR2 FQGNSA. The chain's CDR3 is CASGDAGGADQHF. In nucleotides, the CDR3 is TGTGCCAGCGGCGACGCGGGAGGGGCCGATCAGCATTTT.

The genes are TRBV15 and TRBJ1-2; D is undetermined. CDR3 length equals 17 residues. Germline V gene lookup returns CDR1 LNHNV and CDR2 YYDKDF (reference sequence). V lost 0 bases and J lost 4, with 18 bases in between. Here the CDR3 reads CATSRDLAFGVPYGYTF. CDR3 in DNA: TGTGCCACCAGCAGAGATCTCGCATTCGGGGTCCCCTATGGCTACACCTTC.

The rearrangement uses TRBV9 and TRBJ2-7; D is undetermined. V was pared by 2 bases and J by 1 base, with 22 bases between. CDR1 is SGDLS and CDR2 is YYNGEE in the germline V gene. CDR3 size: 18 residues. The CDR3 nucleotides are TGTGCCAGCAGCGTTCATCCAGACACGCAGGATCTTTCCTACGAGCAGTACGTC. Translating gives CASSVHPDTQDLSYEQYV.

The chain combines TRBV9 with TRBJ2-3; D is uncertain. The ends were cut back, 4 bases at V and 6 bases at J, with 15 bases in the middle. The CDR3 totals 14 residues. Looked up from germline, CDR1 is SGDLS and CDR2 is YYNGEE. CDR3: CASSLPDPTDTQYF. CDR3 DNA: TGTGCCAGCAGCTTACCGGACCCCACCGATACGCAGTATTTT.

As for this clonotype: In this CDR3 the conserved last residue, phenylalanine or tryptophan, is missing, so a read error is likely. It is unclear where the CDR3 begins or ends on the DNA, so no DNA is shown, and the CDR3 is as TCRdb lists it. J is TRBJ2-3 and V is TRBV7-3; the DNA was not compared with TRBD1, the D call given in the table. Germline V gene data show CDR1 as SGHTA and CDR2 as FQGTGA. The CDR3 adds up to 13 amino acids, both ends counted. The CDR3 sequence is CASSDGGTGGEYY.

This chain uses TRBV7-2 with TRBJ2-1, with 8 bases lining up with TRBD2. The V gene end was trimmed by 4 bases and the J gene end by 8 bases; junction bases not matched to a gene: 10. Germline V gene data show CDR1 as SGHTA and CDR2 as FQGNSA. The CDR3 length is 15 residues. The CDR3 loop reads CASSSERGGGYEQFF. The CDR3 nucleotides are TGTGCCAGCAGCTCCGAGCGGGGCGGGGGGTATGAGCAGTTCTTC.

The chain has TRBV7-9 and TRBJ1-4; TRBD1 matches 10 bases. This CDR3 is built from 16 residues. The germline V gene encodes CDR1 SEHNR and CDR2 FQNEAQ (reference sequence). V dropped 3 bases and J dropped 8; count of bases not matched to a gene: 9. DNA for the CDR3: TGTGCCAGCAGCTTTCTCGACAGGGGGCGCAGGGAAAAACTGTTTTTT. It encodes CASSFLDRGRREKLFF. The full variable domain, rest sourced from reference TRBV7-9 and TRBJ1-4, is DTGVSQNPRHKITKRGQNVTFRCDPISEHNRLYWYRQTLGQGPEFLTYFQNEAQLEKSRLLSDRFSAERPKGSFSTLEIQRTEQGDSAMYLCASSFLDRGRREKLFFGSGTQLSVL.

Concerning this clonotype: A junction boundary mismatches the germline segment, possibly from a read error. This sequence joins TRBV7-9 and TRBJ2-3; D gene uncertain. Germline assignment: CDR1 SEHNR and CDR2 FQNEAQ (reference sequence). The CDR3 length is 13 residues. CDR3 sequence reads: CASSALRAGAEQF. DNA for the CDR3: TGTGCCAGCAGCGCCTTACGAGCAGGTGCGGAGCAGTTC.

As regards this clonotype: Being one base from a much bigger clone, this may be a read error. The chain employs TRBV7-9 and TRBJ2-3; no clear D gene. CDR3 length equals 14 residues. From germline, CDR1 is SEHNR and CDR2 FQNEAQ (reference sequence). The CDR3 loop reads CASSSSDTQDFGPF. Here the CDR3 DNA reads TGTGCCAGCAGCTCCTCAGATACGCAGGATTTTGGCCCATTT.

About this clonotype itself: The limits of the CDR3 on the DNA are not certain, so only TCRdb's listed CDR3 is given. The chain links TRBV7-9 to TRBJ2-7; the tabulated D call, TRBD2, remains unverified against the DNA. The CDR3 spans 14 residues, counting both ends. Germline V gene data show CDR1 as SEHNR and CDR2 as FQNEAQ (reference sequence). The CDR3 reads CASSFASGTSGANF.